A selection of T cell receptor beta chains follows, all from one sample in a study of blood T cell repertoires in COVID-19. The table came from immunoSEQ multiplex PCR; TCRdb's copy has only in-frame clones and leaves some out. The sample includes over 250,000 clones, about four fifths of them seen just once. Source material: PBMCs or T cells enriched from blood (not recorded which). Receptors were obtained from a middle-aged man who had been exposed to COVID-19. CDR3s include the opening cysteine and the closing phenylalanine or tryptophan. D genes are given only for firm matches. Where a row states a size, it is once, few, many or the class of an expanded clone; other rows omit it.

V gene,J gene,clone size,D gene,CDR3 DNA,CDR3 protein
TRBV7-9,TRBJ1-3,once,TRBD1,TGTGCCAGCGGGACAGCCTTAAACACCATATATTTT,CASGTALNTIYF
TRBV12-3/TRBV12-4,TRBJ2-7,.,TRBD1,TGTGCCAGCAGTTCGGGACAGGCAATGAACTTC,CASSSGQAMNF
TRBV4-1,TRBJ2-7,.,.,TGCGCCAGCAGAGGGGCTGAAGTCGGGTCCGAGCAGTACTTC,CASRGAEVGSEQYF
TRBV29-1,TRBJ1-2,.,.,TGCAGCGCTCCCGCGACGGGCTATGGCTACACCTTC,CSAPATGYGYTF
TRBV3-1/TRBV3-2,TRBJ2-1,.,.,TGTGCCAGCAGCCAAGATAGCGATTCCTACAATGAGCAGTTCTTC,CASSQDSDSYNEQFF
TRBV15,TRBJ2-1,.,.,TGTGCCACCGGGGGGAATGAGCAGCTCTTC,CATGGNEQLF
TRBV13,TRBJ2-1,.,.,TGTGCCAGCAGCTTCAATTCAGGGTACAATGAGCAGTTCTTC,CASSFNSGYNEQFF
TRBV25-1,TRBJ1-4,.,.,TGTGCCAGCTCGGGCGGGTCATACGATGTTTTT,CASSGGSYDVF
TRBV12-3/TRBV12-4,TRBJ2-1,.,TRBD2,TGTGCCAGCAAACCGGGACTAGCGGACAAGCAGTTCTTC,CASKPGLADKQFF
TRBV7-3,TRBJ1-2,.,TRBD1,TGTGCCAGCAGCTTATTTTCCGGGGGACAGAGTTATGGCTACACCTTC,CASSLFSGGQSYGYTF
TRBV21-1,TRBJ2-1,.,.,TGTGCATTGAGAGTTCGAAGTGAGCAGTTCTTC,CALRVRSEQFF
TRBV28,TRBJ2-3,.,TRBD2,TGTGCCACATACGGGCCGCTGGGTAGAGCGGGAAACACAGATACGCAGTATTTT,CATYGPLGRAGNTDTQYF
TRBV3-1/TRBV3-2,TRBJ2-5,.,.,TGTGCCAGCAGCCAGGCCAGGGATAGAATGGAGACCCAGTACTTC,CASSQARDRMETQYF
TRBV19,TRBJ2-1,once,.,TGTGCCAGTAGTCAACAAGGGGTCGGTGAGCAGTTCTTC,CASSQQGVGEQFF
TRBV7-2,TRBJ1-2,.,TRBD1,TGTGCCAGCAGCCCGGGGACAGCCTATGGCTACACCTTC,CASSPGTAYGYTF
TRBV4-2,TRBJ1-1,.,.,TGTGCCAGCAGCCTGCGGGGGACAAACACTGAAGCTTTCTTT,CASSLRGTNTEAFF
TRBV11-3,TRBJ2-5,.,TRBD1,TGTGCCAGCAGCTTTATATATTGGACCGACAGGGGCGGCCAAGAGACCCAGTACTTC,CASSFIYWTDRGGQETQYF
TRBV7-2,TRBJ1-2,.,TRBD1,TGTGCCAGCAGCTTATTAGCCGGGACAGCCTATGGCTACACCTTC,CASSLLAGTAYGYTF
TRBV2,TRBJ1-2,.,.,TGTGCCATAAGGGAGGGCAGGCGTTTTGGCTACACCTTC,CAIREGRRFGYTF
TRBV19,TRBJ2-3,.,.,TGTGCCAGTAGTATAGATACCCCGGGAGCCGATACGCAGTATTTT,CASSIDTPGADTQYF
TRBV9,TRBJ2-3,.,TRBD2,TGTGCCAGCAGCGTAGGCACTAGCGGGCTGTCTGGAACAGATACGCAGTATTTT,CASSVGTSGLSGTDTQYF
TRBV18,TRBJ2-1,.,.,TGTGCCAGCTCACCACTCCAGGGATACAATGAGCAGTTCTTC,CASSPLQGYNEQFF
TRBV9,TRBJ2-1,.,TRBD2,TGTGCCAGCAGCGTGAGGACTAGCGGGAGGGCCTTTAATGAGCAGTTCTTC,CASSVRTSGRAFNEQFF
TRBV11-1,TRBJ2-7,.,.,TGTGCCAGCAGCTCCCTTCGACAGACTGAGCAGTACTTC,CASSSLRQTEQYF
TRBV3-1/TRBV3-2,TRBJ2-3,.,TRBD2,TGTGCCAGCAGCCAAGATCTGAGAGCGGGAGTCACAGATACGCAGTATTTT,CASSQDLRAGVTDTQYF
TRBV13,TRBJ1-2,.,.,TGTGCCAGCAGCCTCCAGGGATCGTCCTATGGCTACACCTTC,CASSLQGSSYGYTF
TRBV2,TRBJ1-2,.,.,TGTGCCAGCAGCGACACCCCCGGGGGCTATGGCTACACCTTC,CASSDTPGGYGYTF